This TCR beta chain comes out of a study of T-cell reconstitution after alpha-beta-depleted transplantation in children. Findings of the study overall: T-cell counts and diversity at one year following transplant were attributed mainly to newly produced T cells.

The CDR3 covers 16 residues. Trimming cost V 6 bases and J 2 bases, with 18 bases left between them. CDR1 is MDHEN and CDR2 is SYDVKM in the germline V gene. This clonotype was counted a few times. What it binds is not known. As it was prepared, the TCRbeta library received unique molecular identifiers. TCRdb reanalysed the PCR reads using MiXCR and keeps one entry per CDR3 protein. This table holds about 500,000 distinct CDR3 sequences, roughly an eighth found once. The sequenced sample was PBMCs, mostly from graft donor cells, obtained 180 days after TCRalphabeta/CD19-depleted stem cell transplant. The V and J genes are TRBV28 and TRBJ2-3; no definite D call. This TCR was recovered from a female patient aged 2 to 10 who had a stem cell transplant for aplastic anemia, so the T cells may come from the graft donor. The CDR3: CASRTFYETFTDTQYF. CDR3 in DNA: TGTGCCAGCAGAACCTTCTATGAAACTTTCACAGATACGCAGTATTTT.